These T cell receptor beta chains were read from a single sample in a study of persistence of HIV-infected CD4 T cells. Assay used: immunoSEQ multiplex PCR; TCRdb lists only in-frame clones, some missing. The sample has fewer than 40,000 clones, approximately 70% seen once. These receptors have no identified antigens. The input for sequencing was CD4+ T cells sorted from PBMCs after approximately 18-hour stimulation, taken from a patient who received antiretroviral therapy. Receptors were obtained from an adult man with HIV who was CMV-seropositive. Both conserved end residues are trimmed from each CDR3. Fields, in order: V gene, clone size, J gene, CDR3 protein. Clone size is given for some rows only: seen once, a few or many times, or a class if the clone is expanded.

>TRBV6-1|few|TRBJ1-1
ASSDLTGGRTEAF
>TRBV4-1|once|TRBJ1-4
ASSQAGQSNEKLF
>TRBV10-2|few|TRBJ2-7
ASSPDRERYEQY
>TRBV6-5|NA|TRBJ2-7
ASTLGGSAYEQY
>TRBV6-1|NA|TRBJ2-3
ASSEPIAGTTDTQY
>TRBV19|once|TRBJ1-3
ASSISAGNTIY
>TRBV4-1|few|TRBJ2-1
ASSQEDGGAYNEQF
>TRBV6-1|NA|TRBJ1-3
ASSEEGVRLSGNTIY
>TRBV6-5|once|TRBJ1-1
ASSREGTGETEAF
>TRBV6-5|once|TRBJ1-4
ASSYSDVPTNEKLF
>TRBV30|once|TRBJ2-1
AWSWLAHDNEQF
>TRBV2|NA|TRBJ1-6
ASGDRTGSPLH
>TRBV6-5|NA|TRBJ1-5
ASWSGIGSNQPQH
>TRBV6-5|NA|TRBJ1-2
ASSYSGTGGSYGYT
>TRBV28|NA|TRBJ2-2
ASSSPAPIRHKNTGELF
>TRBV7-8|NA|TRBJ1-2
ASSLGDMGGYT
>TRBV9|NA|TRBJ1-1
ASSVDRANTEAF
>TRBV7-6|few|TRBJ2-7
ASSLDRASYEQY
>TRBV18|few|TRBJ2-1
ASSPDQVSSYNEQF
>TRBV11-3|NA|TRBJ2-3
ASSLGLGGHTDTQY
>TRBV27|few|TRBJ2-7
ASSLGQGNSEQY
>TRBV27|NA|TRBJ1-2
ASRLQGGPLGNYGYT
>TRBV7-8|NA|TRBJ1-6
ASSLGQGERNSPLH
>TRBV19|NA|TRBJ2-1
ASSIRPGPEQF
>TRBV19|NA|TRBJ2-3
ASSLGQGGTSTDTQY
>TRBV24-1|NA|TRBJ1-2
ATSDSQGINYGYT
>TRBV27|NA|TRBJ2-4
ASSSQLAKNIQY
>TRBV5-5|NA|TRBJ1-1
ASSFYWGNTEAF
>TRBV10-1|medium-sized|TRBJ1-1
ASSPDGTGREAF
>TRBV6-1|NA|TRBJ2-7
ASSEFPLGTGTYFEQY
>TRBV5-3|NA|TRBJ1-6
ARSQPPAGDSPLH
>TRBV4-1|few|TRBJ2-3
ASSPLTSGGADTQY
>TRBV10-1|medium-sized|TRBJ2-7
ASQETGFSYEQY
>TRBV9|NA|TRBJ2-7
ASSVAGGHTYEQY
>TRBV19|NA|TRBJ1-3
ASRDGYTIY
>TRBV7-2|few|TRBJ2-2
ASRTGQGANGELF
>TRBV3-1/TRBV3-2|NA|TRBJ1-2
ASSSTGAQEYGYT
>TRBV6-5|NA|TRBJ1-2
ASSYAGGNYGYT
>TRBV2|NA|TRBJ1-4
ASRERSTNEKLF
>TRBV5-5|NA|TRBJ1-3
ASSLSRSTGNTIY
>TRBV2|NA|TRBJ2-7
ASFRTGGSYEQY
>TRBV23-1|NA|TRBJ2-3
ASSQRSGGVDTQY
>TRBV7-2|medium-sized|TRBJ1-5
ASSLTYSVSNQPQH
>TRBV4-2|NA|TRBJ2-6
ASSQDQDSSGANVLT
>TRBV24-1|NA|TRBJ2-1
ATSEQGMSEQF
>TRBV3-1/TRBV3-2|NA|TRBJ1-6
ASGPWTEGSPLH
>TRBV6-5|once|TRBJ1-2
ASSPAEGLYGYT
>TRBV7-9|NA|TRBJ2-3
ASSLLLGNTQY
>TRBV14|NA|TRBJ1-3
ASSQETTRSGNTIY
>TRBV12-3/TRBV12-4|NA|TRBJ1-1
ASNTGPGGAF
>TRBV18|NA|TRBJ1-1
ASSPPTGGWNTEAF
>TRBV19|NA|TRBJ1-2
ASSRGPGQHGYT